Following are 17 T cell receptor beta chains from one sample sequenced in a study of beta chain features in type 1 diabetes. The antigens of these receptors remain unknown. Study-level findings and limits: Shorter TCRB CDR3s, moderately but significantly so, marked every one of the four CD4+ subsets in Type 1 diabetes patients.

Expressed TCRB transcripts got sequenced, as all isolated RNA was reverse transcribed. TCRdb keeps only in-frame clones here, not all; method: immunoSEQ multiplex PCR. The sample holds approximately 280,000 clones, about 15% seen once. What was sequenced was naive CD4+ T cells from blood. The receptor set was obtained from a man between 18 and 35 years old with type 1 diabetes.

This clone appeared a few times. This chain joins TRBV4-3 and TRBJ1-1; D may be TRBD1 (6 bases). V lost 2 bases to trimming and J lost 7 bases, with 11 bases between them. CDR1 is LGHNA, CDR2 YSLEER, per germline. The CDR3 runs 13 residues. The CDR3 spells CASSQLTGGEAFF. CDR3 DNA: TGCGCCAGCAGCCAACTGACAGGAGGTGAAGCTTTCTTT.

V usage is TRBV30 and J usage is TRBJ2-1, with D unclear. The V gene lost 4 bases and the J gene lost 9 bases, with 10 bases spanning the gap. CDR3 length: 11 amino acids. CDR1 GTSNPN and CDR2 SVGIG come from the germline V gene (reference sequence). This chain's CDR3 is CAWTLVGEQFF. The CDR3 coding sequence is TGTGCCTGGACCCTAGTGGGTGAGCAGTTCTTC.

The DNA of the CDR3 is TGTGCCAGCAGTACACCCTTGGGAGGTACGCAGTATTTT. It yields the protein CASSTPLGGTQYF. The rearrangement joins TRBV2 to TRBJ2-3; D is possibly TRBD2 (6 bases). The V and J ends lost 5 bases and 8 bases respectively, with 14 bases between them. Looked up from germline, CDR1 is SNHLY and CDR2 is FYNNEI. This CDR3 has 13 amino acids.

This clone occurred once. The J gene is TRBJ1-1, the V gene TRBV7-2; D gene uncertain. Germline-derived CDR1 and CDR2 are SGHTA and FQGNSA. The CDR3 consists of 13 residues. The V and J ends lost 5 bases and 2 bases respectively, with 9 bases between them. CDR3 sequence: CASSPEGNTEAFF. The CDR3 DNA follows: TGTGCCAGCAGCCCAGAGGGAAACACTGAAGCTTTCTTT. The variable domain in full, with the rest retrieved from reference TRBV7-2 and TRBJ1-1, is GAGVSQSPSNKVTEKGKDVELRCDPISGHTALYWYRQSLGQGLEFLIYFQGNSAPDKSGLPSDRFSAERTGGSVSTLTIQRTQQEDSAVYLCASSPEGNTEAFFGQGTRLTVV.

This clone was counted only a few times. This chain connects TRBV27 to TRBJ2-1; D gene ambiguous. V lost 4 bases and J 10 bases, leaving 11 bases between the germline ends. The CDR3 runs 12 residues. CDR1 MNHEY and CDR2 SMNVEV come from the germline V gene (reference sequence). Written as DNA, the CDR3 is TGTGCCAGCAGTTCGGTCACGAACGAGCAGTTCTTC. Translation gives CASSSVTNEQFF.

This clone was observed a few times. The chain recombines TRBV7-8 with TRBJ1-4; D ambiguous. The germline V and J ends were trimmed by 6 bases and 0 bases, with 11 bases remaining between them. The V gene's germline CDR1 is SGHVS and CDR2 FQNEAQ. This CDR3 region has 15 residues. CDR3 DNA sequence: TGTGCCAGCAGGCCGGGAAGATCAACTAATGAAAAACTGTTTTTT. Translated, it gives CASRPGRSTNEKLFF.

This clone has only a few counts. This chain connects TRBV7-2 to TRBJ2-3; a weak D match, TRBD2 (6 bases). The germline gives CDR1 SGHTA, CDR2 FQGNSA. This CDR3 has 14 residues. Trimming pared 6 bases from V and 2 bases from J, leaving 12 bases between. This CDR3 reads CASSPGSVTDTQYF. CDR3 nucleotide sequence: TGTGCCAGCAGTCCCGGGAGTGTCACAGATACGCAGTATTTT.

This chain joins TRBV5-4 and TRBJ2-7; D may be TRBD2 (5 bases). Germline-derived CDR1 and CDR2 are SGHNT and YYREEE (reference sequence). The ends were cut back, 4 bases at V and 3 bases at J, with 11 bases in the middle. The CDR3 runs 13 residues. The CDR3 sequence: CASSLGLVYEQYF. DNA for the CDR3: TGTGCCAGCAGCCTCGGACTGGTCTACGAGCAGTACTTC.

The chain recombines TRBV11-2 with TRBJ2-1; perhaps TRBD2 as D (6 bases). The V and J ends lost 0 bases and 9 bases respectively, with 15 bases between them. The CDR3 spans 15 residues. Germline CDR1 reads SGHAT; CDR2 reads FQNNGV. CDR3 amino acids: CASSLDLGGVPEQFF. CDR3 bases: TGTGCCAGCAGCTTAGATCTCGGCGGGGTCCCTGAGCAGTTCTTC.

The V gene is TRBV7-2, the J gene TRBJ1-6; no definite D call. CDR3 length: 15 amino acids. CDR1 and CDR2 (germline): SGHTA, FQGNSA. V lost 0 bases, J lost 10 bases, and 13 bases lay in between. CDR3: CASSLARSLGSPLHF. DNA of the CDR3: TGTGCCAGCAGCTTAGCTCGGAGTCTTGGCTCACCCCTCCACTTT.

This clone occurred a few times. CDR3 sequence: CASSRLAGTYEQYF. CDR3 in DNA: TGCGCCAGCAGCAGGCTAGCGGGAACTTACGAGCAGTACTTC. The V gene is TRBV5-1, the J gene TRBJ2-7, with 9 bases that match TRBD2. CDR3 size: 14 residues. Trimming took 4 bases from V and 4 from J; bases not matched to a gene: 6. Germline V gene lookup returns CDR1 SGHRS and CDR2 YFSETQ.

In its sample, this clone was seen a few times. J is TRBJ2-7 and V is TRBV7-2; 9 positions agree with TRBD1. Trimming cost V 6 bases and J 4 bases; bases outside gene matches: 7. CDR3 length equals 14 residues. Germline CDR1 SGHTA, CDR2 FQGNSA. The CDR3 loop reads CASRLGTGRYEQYF. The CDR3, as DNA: TGTGCCAGCAGACTCGGGACAGGGCGATACGAGCAGTACTTC.

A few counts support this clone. The CDR3 bases are TGCAGCGTTAGGGGAGGAGAGACCCAGTACTTC. This sequence encodes CSVRGGETQYF. The chain joins TRBV29-1 to TRBJ2-5, with D tentatively TRBD2 (6 bases). CDR1 SQVTM and CDR2 ANQGSEA come from the germline V gene. The CDR3 spans 11 residues. Trimming took off 5 bases at V and 4 bases at J, with 8 bases between the two ends.

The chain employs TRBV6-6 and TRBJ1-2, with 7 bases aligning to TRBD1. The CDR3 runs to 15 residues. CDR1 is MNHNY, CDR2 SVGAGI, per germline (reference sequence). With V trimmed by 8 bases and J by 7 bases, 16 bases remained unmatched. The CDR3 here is CASLSAGGKFAGYTF. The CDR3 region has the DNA TGTGCCAGCTTGAGTGCAGGGGGGAAGTTTGCTGGCTACACCTTC.

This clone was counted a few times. The CDR3, as DNA: TGTGCCAGCGGGGACAGGGAAGGGTTCGCCTACGAGCAGTACTTC. It codes for CASGDREGFAYEQYF. The V call is TRBV18, the J call TRBJ2-7; 9 bases agree with TRBD1. The length of the CDR3 is 15 residues. V gave up 8 bases and J gave up 2 bases; unmatched junction bases: 10. The V gene's germline CDR1 is KGHSH and CDR2 LQKENI.

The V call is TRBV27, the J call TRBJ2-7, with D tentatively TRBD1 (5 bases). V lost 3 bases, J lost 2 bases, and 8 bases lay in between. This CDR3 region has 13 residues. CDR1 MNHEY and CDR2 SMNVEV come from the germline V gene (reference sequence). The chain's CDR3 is CASSLDTTYEQYF. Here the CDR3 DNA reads TGTGCCAGCAGTTTGGACACCACCTACGAGCAGTACTTC.

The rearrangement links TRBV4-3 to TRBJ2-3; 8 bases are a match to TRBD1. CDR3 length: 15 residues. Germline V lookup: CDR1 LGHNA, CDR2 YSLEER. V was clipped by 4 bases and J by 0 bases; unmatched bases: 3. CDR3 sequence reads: CASSRRTGSTDTQYF. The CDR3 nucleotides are TGCGCCAGCAGCCGCAGGACAGGGAGCACAGATACGCAGTATTTT.